Listed here is a single T cell receptor (beta chain). This sample is part of a study of blood T cell repertoires in COVID-19. Study-wide background: The analysed material was cDNA or gDNA that came from T cells, B-cell-depleted T cells, or PBMCs.

Profiling relied on immunoSEQ multiplex PCR, and the TCRdb table lists in-frame clones only, not all of them. The sample includes a few hundred thousand clones, 70% to 90% seen only once; the top ten take over 1.5%. This CDR3 has 14 amino acids. The germline CDR1 and CDR2 sequences are LNHDA and SQIVND (reference sequence). Trimming took 5 bases from V and 6 from J; bases not matched to a gene: 7. Living in 25 or so US areas, the participants were between about 18 and 95 years of age. The source of this sequence is a woman aged 45-65 years who had recovered from COVID-19. The sequencing sample was made of PBMCs or T cells enriched from blood (not recorded which). The rearrangement joins TRBV19 to TRBJ1-5; 7 nucleotides agree with TRBD1. This chain's CDR3 is CASSPQQGTQPQHF. In DNA, the CDR3 is TGTGCCAGTAGTCCCCAACAGGGGACTCAGCCCCAGCATTTT.